A selection of T cell receptor beta chains follows, all from one sample in a study of control samples from healthy donors and cancer patients. Sequencing used immunoSEQ multiplex PCR; TCRdb keeps in-frame clones, though not all of them. The sample comprises 100,000 to 150,000 clones, more than 75% of which are singletons, and roughly 3% rests with the top ten. The sample taken for sequencing was blood. All receptors come from a man aged 55 to 70 in good health. Each CDR3 is given with its conserved first and last residue. The D gene is left open where the match is weak. For some rows the clone size is stated as once, few or many, or as a class when expanded; others skip it.

d_gene | j_gene | abundance | v_gene | CDR3nt | CDR3aa
NA | TRBJ1-4 | NA | TRBV7-9 | TGTGCCAGCAGCTTATCGGTTGGGAGTGAAAAACTGTTTTTT | CASSLSVGSEKLFF
TRBD2 | TRBJ2-2 | NA | TRBV9 | TGTGCCAGCAGCGTAGGGGGAGGGTCGGCCGGGGAGCTGTTTTTT | CASSVGGGSAGELFF
TRBD1 | TRBJ1-6 | NA | TRBV6-5 | TGTGCCAGCACCGGACAGGGGGCTGTGACACCCCTCCACTTT | CASTGQGAVTPLHF
TRBD1 | TRBJ1-1 | NA | TRBV28 | TGTGCCAGCAGTTCCTCCCCGGGACAGAAGAACACTGAAGCTTTCTTT | CASSSSPGQKNTEAFF
NA | TRBJ1-1 | NA | TRBV23-1 | TGCGCCAGCAGTCATCCCGACCGGGACGGAGGAGAAGCTTTCTTT | CASSHPDRDGGEAFF
TRBD1 | TRBJ1-5 | NA | TRBV19 | TGTGCCAGTAGTATACGAGGGACAGGGGGCAGTGTGAGCAATCAGCCCCAGCATTTT | CASSIRGTGGSVSNQPQHF
NA | TRBJ1-2 | NA | TRBV10-3 | TGTGCCATCAGTGAGTTGGCGGGGGGTACTGATGGCTACACCTTC | CAISELAGGTDGYTF
TRBD2 | TRBJ2-3 | NA | TRBV5-1 | TGCGCCAGCAGCTTGGGGTATAGCGGGGGCACAGATACGCAGTATTTT | CASSLGYSGGTDTQYF
NA | TRBJ1-5 | NA | TRBV12-3/TRBV12-4 | TGTGCCAGCAGTTTGACTGAGAATCAGCCCCAGCATTTT | CASSLTENQPQHF
NA | TRBJ2-7 | few | TRBV11-2 | TGTGCCAGCAGCTTAGACCCTAGATACGAGCAGTACTTC | CASSLDPRYEQYF
NA | TRBJ2-2 | once | TRBV5-1 | TGCGCCAGCACCCTCGGGGCAGTGAACACCGGGGAGCTGTTTTTT | CASTLGAVNTGELFF
NA | TRBJ2-7 | few | TRBV28 | TGTGCCAGCACCTTAGGGGGGAGTGGAAATAAGCCCTACGAGCAGTACTTC | CASTLGGSGNKPYEQYF
NA | TRBJ2-7 | NA | TRBV7-2 | TGTGCCAGCAGCCTCATCGGGACTCCCTCCAACGAGCAGTACTTC | CASSLIGTPSNEQYF
NA | TRBJ2-1 | NA | TRBV28 | TGTGCCAGCAGTTTAGGTGGCTTAAACTACAATGAGCAGTTCTTC | CASSLGGLNYNEQFF
NA | TRBJ1-2 | NA | TRBV16 | TGTGCCAGCAGCCAGTCACCTGGTTTGTTAGGGACCGTCGTACGCGATGGCTACACCTTC | CASSQSPGLLGTVVRDGYTF
NA | TRBJ2-3 | NA | TRBV24-1 | TGTGCCACCAGTGATTTTCCGAATCATACGCAGTATTTT | CATSDFPNHTQYF
TRBD1 | TRBJ2-7 | NA | TRBV7-2 | TGTGCCAGCACTCGGGGACAGGGGGGAACCTACGAGCAGTACTTC | CASTRGQGGTYEQYF
NA | TRBJ2-1 | NA | TRBV9 | TGTGCCAGCAGCGTAGTGTCAGGAGGCGGGGTCTACAATGAGCAGTTCTTC | CASSVVSGGGVYNEQFF
NA | TRBJ1-6 | few | TRBV3-1/TRBV3-2 | TGTGCCAGCAGCCAAGAATCCGGGGCGTATAATTCACCCCTCCACTTT | CASSQESGAYNSPLHF
TRBD1 | TRBJ1-2 | NA | TRBV19 | TGTGCCGCCCCCGAGACAGGGTACTTTGACGGCTACACCTTC | CAAPETGYFDGYTF
NA | TRBJ2-2 | NA | TRBV7-9 | TGTGCCAGCAGCTTGGAGGTTAGCACCGGGGAGCTGTTTTTT | CASSLEVSTGELFF
NA | TRBJ1-6 | NA | TRBV6-5 | TGTGCCAGCAGTTACGATGGCTCCTATAATTCACCCCTCCACTTT | CASSYDGSYNSPLHF
NA | TRBJ2-1 | NA | TRBV7-2 | TGTGCCAGCAGCCCCGACAGGTTTCTAACAAATGAGCAGTTCTTC | CASSPDRFLTNEQFF
NA | TRBJ2-6 | NA | TRBV3-1/TRBV3-2 | TGTGCCAGCAGCTTTCCGCGTGCTGGGGCCAACGTCCTGACTTTC | CASSFPRAGANVLTF
TRBD1 | TRBJ1-2 | few | TRBV27 | TGTGCCAGCAGTCCTGGGACAGGGGGGATGAACTATGGCTACACCTTC | CASSPGTGGMNYGYTF
TRBD2 | TRBJ2-1 | NA | TRBV5-1 | TGCGCCAGCAGCTTGTGGTTGGGCGGGGGTGCCTCCTACAATGAGCAGTTCTTC | CASSLWLGGGASYNEQFF
NA | TRBJ1-1 | NA | TRBV12-3/TRBV12-4 | TGTGCCAGCACTGCGACACCGAACACTGAAGCTTTCTTT | CASTATPNTEAFF
NA | TRBJ2-2 | NA | TRBV7-2 | TGTGCCAGCAGCCAAAACCCCACATTACGGTTAAAAGGTGCCGGGGAGCTGTTTTTT | CASSQNPTLRLKGAGELFF
TRBD1 | TRBJ1-1 | NA | TRBV7-3 | TGTGCCAGCAGCCCCGGGACAGGGCTTTCTTCCACTGAAGCTTTCTTT | CASSPGTGLSSTEAFF
TRBD1 | TRBJ2-3 | NA | TRBV9 | TGTGCCAGCACCGACGGACAGGGGAAGGGAGATACGCAGTATTTT | CASTDGQGKGDTQYF
TRBD2 | TRBJ2-7 | NA | TRBV28 | TGTGCCAGCAGTTTAGGGGGGGTCCTCTCCTACGAGCAGTACTTC | CASSLGGVLSYEQYF
NA | TRBJ1-5 | NA | TRBV19 | TGTGCCAGTAGTACCTCCGGGACTTCTAATCAGCCCCAGCATTTT | CASSTSGTSNQPQHF
NA | TRBJ2-2 | NA | TRBV6-2/TRBV6-3 | TGTGCCAGCAGTTACGACAGCTCGAACACCGGGGAGCTGTTTTTT | CASSYDSSNTGELFF
NA | TRBJ1-5 | once | TRBV28 | TGTGCCAGCACCGGGTTGGGTTCCCACCAGCCCCAGCATTTT | CASTGLGSHQPQHF
NA | TRBJ1-2 | once | TRBV12-3/TRBV12-4 | TGTGCCAGCAGCTCTTTAGACTATGGCTACACCTTC | CASSSLDYGYTF
NA | TRBJ2-3 | NA | TRBV5-4 | TGTGCCAGCAGATATCGGGGGCCTACAACCACCACAGATACGCAGTATTTT | CASRYRGPTTTTDTQYF
NA | TRBJ2-1 | NA | TRBV28 | TGTGCCAGCCAAAGGGGGGCCACTAGGAATGAGCAGTTCTTC | CASQRGATRNEQFF
NA | TRBJ1-2 | NA | TRBV28 | TGTGCCAGCAGCGAGCATAACTATGGCTACACCTTC | CASSEHNYGYTF
NA | TRBJ1-2 | NA | TRBV6-5 | TGTGCCAGCAGTTACTCACACGGGGGATGGGGCTACACCTTC | CASSYSHGGWGYTF
NA | TRBJ1-2 | NA | TRBV2 | TGTGCCAGCAGTCGCACTGAAGGGCATGGCTACACCTTC | CASSRTEGHGYTF